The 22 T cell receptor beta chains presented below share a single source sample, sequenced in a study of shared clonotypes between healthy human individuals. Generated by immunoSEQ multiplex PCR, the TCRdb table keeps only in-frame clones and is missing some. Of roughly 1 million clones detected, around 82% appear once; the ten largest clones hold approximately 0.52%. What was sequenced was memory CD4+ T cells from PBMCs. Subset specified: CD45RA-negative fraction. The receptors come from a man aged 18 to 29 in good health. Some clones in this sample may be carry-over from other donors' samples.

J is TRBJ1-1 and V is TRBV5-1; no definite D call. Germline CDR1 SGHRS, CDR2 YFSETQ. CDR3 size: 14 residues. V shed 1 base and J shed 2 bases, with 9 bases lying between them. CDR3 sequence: CASSLYGINTEAFF. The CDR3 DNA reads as TGCGCCAGCAGCTTGTACGGGATTAACACTGAAGCTTTCTTT. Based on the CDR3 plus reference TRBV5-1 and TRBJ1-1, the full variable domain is KAGVTQTPRYLIKTRGQQVTLSCSPISGHRSVSWYQQTPGQGLQFLFEYFSETQRNKGNFPGRFSGRQFSNSRSEMNVSTLELGDSALYLCASSLYGINTEAFFGQGTRLTVV.

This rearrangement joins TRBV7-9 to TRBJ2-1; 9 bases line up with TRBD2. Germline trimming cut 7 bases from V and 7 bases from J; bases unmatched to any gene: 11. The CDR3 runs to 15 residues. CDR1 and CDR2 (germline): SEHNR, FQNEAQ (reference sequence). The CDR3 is CASNIRNSGSNEQFF. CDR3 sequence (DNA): TGTGCCAGCAACATAAGGAATAGCGGGAGTAATGAGCAGTTCTTC.

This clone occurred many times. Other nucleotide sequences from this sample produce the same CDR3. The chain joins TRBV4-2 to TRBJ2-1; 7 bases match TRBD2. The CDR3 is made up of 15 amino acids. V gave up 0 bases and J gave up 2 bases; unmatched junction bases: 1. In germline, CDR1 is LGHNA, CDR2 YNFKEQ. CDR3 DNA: TGTGCCAGCAGCCAAGAAGGGACTACCTACAATGAGCAGTTCTTC. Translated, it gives CASSQEGTTYNEQFF.

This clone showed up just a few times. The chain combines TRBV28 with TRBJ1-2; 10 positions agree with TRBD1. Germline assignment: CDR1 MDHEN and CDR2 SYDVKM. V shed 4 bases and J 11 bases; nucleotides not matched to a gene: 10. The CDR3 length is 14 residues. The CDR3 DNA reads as TGTGCCAGCAGTTCGACAGGGGGCGCGGGTGGGTACACCTTC. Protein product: CASSSTGGAGGYTF.

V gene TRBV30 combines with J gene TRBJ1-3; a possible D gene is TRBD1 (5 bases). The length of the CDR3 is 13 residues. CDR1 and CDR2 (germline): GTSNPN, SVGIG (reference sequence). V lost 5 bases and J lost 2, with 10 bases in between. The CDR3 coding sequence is TGTGCCTGGGGGGGAATTACTGGAAACACCATATATTTT. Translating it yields CAWGGITGNTIYF.

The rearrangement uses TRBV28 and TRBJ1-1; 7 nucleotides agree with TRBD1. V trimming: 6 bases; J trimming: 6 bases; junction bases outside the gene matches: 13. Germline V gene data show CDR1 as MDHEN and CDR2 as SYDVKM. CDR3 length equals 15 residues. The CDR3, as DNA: TGTGCCAGCAGGGGGGATATAGGGGGCGGATCTGAAGCTTTCTTT. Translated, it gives CASRGDIGGGSEAFF.

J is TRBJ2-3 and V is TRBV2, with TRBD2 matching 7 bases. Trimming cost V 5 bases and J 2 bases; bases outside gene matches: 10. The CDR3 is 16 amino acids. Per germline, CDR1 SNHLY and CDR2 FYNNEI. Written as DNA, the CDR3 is TGTGCCAGCAGTCGCCGCCGGGACTACGACACAGATACGCAGTATTTT. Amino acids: CASSRRRDYDTDTQYF.

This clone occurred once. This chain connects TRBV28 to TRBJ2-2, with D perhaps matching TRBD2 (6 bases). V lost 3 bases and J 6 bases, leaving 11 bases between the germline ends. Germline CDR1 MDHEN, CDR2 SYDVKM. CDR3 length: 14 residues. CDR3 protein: CASSFPGVPGELFF. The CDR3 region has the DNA TGTGCCAGCAGTTTCCCGGGAGTGCCCGGGGAGCTGTTTTTT.

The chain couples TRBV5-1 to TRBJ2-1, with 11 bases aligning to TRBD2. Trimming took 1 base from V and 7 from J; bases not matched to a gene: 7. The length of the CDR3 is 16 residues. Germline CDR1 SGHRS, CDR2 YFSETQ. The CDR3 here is CASSLILAGAANEQFF. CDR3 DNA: TGCGCCAGCAGCTTGATACTAGCGGGAGCAGCGAATGAGCAGTTCTTC.

This CDR3 is CASSQLDLGFSNQPQHF. CDR3 nucleotides: TGCGCCAGCAGCCAACTGGACCTGGGCTTTAGCAATCAGCCCCAGCATTTT. This chain uses TRBV4-1 with TRBJ1-5; no reliable D call. The CDR3 sequence is 17 residues long. The germline CDR1 and CDR2 sequences are MGHRA and YSYEKL. Trimming left V 2 bases short and J 0 bases short, with 14 bases between.

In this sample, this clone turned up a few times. In nucleotides, the CDR3 is TGTGCCAGCAGCTTAGATGGGGCTAGTCGTGCGCAGTATTTT. Translated: CASSLDGASRAQYF. The chain links TRBV11-2 to TRBJ2-3, with a tentative D call TRBD1 (5 bases). V was pared by 0 bases and J by 10 bases, with 14 bases between. The CDR3 is made up of 14 amino acids. Germline V CDR1 and CDR2: SGHAT, FQNNGV. The full variable domain, rest sourced from reference TRBV11-2 and TRBJ2-3, is EAGVAQSPRYKIIEKRQSVAFWCNPISGHATLYWYQQILGQGPKLLIQFQNNGVVDDSQLPKDRFSAERLKGVDSTLKIQPAKLEDSAVYLCASSLDGASRAQYFGPGTRLTVL.

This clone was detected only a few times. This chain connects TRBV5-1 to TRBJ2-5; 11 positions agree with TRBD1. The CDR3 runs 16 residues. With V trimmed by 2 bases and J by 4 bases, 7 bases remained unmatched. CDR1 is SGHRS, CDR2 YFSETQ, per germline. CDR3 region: CASSFQGQGARETQYF. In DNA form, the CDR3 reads TGCGCCAGCAGCTTTCAAGGACAGGGGGCTCGAGAGACCCAGTACTTC.

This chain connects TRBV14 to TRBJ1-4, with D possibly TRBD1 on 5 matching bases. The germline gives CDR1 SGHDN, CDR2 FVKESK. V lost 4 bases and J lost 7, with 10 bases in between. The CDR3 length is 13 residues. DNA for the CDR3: TGTGCCAGCAGCCGAACCGGGGGTGAAAAACTGTTTTTT. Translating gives CASSRTGGEKLFF. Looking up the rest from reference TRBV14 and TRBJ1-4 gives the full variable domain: EAGVTQFPSHSVIEKGQTVTLRCDPISGHDNLYWYRRVMGKEIKFLLHFVKESKQDESGMPNNRFLAERTGGTYSTLKVQPAELEDSGVYFCASSRTGGEKLFFGSGTQLSVL.

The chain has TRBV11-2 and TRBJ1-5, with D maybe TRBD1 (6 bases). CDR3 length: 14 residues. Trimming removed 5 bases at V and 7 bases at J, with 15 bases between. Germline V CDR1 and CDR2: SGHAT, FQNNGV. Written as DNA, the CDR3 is TGTGCCAGCAGCCTGGGGACATCGGGGCAGCCCCAGCATTTT. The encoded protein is CASSLGTSGQPQHF.

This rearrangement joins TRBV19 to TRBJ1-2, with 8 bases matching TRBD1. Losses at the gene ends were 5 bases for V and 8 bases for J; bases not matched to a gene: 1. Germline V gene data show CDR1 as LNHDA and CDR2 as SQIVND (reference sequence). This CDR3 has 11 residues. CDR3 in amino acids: CASSDRGGYTF. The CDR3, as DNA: TGTGCCAGTAGTGACAGGGGCGGCTACACCTTC.

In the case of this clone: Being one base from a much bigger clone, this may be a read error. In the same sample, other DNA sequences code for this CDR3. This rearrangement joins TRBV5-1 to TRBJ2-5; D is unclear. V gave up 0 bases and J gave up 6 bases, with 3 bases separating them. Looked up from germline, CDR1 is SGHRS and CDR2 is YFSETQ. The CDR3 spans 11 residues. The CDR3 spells CASSLGQTQYF. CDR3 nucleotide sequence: TGCGCCAGCAGCTTGGGTCAGACCCAGTACTTC.

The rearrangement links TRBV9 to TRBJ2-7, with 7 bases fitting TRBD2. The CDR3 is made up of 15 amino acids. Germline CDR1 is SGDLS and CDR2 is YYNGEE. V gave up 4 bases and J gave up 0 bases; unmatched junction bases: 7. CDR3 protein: CASSLGGTNSYEQYF. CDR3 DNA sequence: TGTGCCAGCAGCCTGGGGGGGACGAACTCCTACGAGCAGTACTTC.

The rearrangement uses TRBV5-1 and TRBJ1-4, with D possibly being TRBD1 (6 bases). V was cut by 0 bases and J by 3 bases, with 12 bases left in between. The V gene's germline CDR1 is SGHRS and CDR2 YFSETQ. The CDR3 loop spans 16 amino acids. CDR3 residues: CASSLAHRASNEKLFF. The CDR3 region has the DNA TGCGCCAGCAGCTTGGCCCACAGGGCGTCTAATGAAAAACTGTTTTTT.

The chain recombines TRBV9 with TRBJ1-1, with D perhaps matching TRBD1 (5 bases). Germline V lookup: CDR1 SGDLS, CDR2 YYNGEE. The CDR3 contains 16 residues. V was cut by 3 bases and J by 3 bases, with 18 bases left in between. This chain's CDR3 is CASSARLGELYTEAFF. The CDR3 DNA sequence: TGTGCCAGCAGCGCCCGCCTGGGGGAGTTGTACACTGAAGCTTTCTTT.

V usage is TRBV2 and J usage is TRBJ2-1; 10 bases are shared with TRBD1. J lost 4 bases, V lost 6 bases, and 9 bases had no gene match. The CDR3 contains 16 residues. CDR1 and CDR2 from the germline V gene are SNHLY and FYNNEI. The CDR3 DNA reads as TGTGCCAGCAGAGAGGCGACAGGGGGCTGGTACAATGAGCAGTTCTTC. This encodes CASREATGGWYNEQFF.

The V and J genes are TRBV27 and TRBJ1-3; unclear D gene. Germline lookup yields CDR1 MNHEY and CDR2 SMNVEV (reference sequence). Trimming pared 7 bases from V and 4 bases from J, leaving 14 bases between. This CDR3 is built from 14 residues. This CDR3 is CASTSRAAGNTIYF. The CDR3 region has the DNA TGTGCCAGCACCTCCCGGGCGGCAGGAAACACCATATATTTT.

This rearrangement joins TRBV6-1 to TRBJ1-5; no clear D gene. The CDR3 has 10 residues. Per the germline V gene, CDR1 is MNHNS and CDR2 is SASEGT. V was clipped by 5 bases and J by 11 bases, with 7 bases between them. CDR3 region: CASSQTSQHF. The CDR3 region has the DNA TGTGCCAGCAGTCAAACCTCCCAGCATTTT.